This T cell receptor (beta chain) was documented in a study of CD8 T cells in ankylosing spondylitis (dated by TCRdb to about 2017). Background for the entire study: The study profiled T cell receptor beta repertoires in healthy donors and ankylosing spondylitis patients to find disease-linked TCR variants. The full study cohort was made up of roughly 25 ankylosing spondylitis patients and about a hundred healthy donors. Peripheral blood samples were taken, and synovial fluid was additionally collected from ankylosing spondylitis patients. What the study reported, not specific to this receptor: Some of the motif variants had been reported before in the synovial fluid and blood of reactive arthritis patients, a finding that suggests common disease-initiation mechanisms. According to the report, matched synovial fluid samples from ankylosing spondylitis patients were significantly enriched for the disease-linked clones. The disease-linked clones had a CD8+ phenotype and were found at relatively low frequencies in peripheral blood. A TCR beta motif made up of several highly homologous amino acid variants appeared to be characteristic of blood from ankylosing spondylitis patients.

The CDR3, from cysteine to phenylalanine, totals 13 residues. The read is trimmed to its CDR3 DNA, 39 bases read in frame from base 1. Trimming at the junction amounts to 4 bases on V and 3 bases on J, and the germline ends lie 9 bases apart. CDR1 SGHVS and CDR2 FQNEAQ were looked up in the germline V gene. This clonotype was seen at least ten times. Its antigen is unknown. Base qualities were left out, and no much larger clone turns up one base away. The run used an Illumina HiSeq 2500. Quantitative 5'-RACE with molecular barcodes was used to prepare TCR beta libraries. In the authors' own workflow: A new computational method based on a probabilistic model of VDJ rearrangement was used to identify disease-linked TCR variants. The public reads were quality trimmed at Q25 with fastp and then assembled into clones with MiXCR by TCRdb, keeping productive beta chains. One record per CDR3 amino acid sequence lists the most common genes and DNA. These V and J calls are TCRdb output, not the study's own analysis. The sample table contains 45,000 or so distinct CDR3 sequences; only one count was recorded for approximately 11% of them. The leading ten clones occupy roughly 1.3% of the sample.

Here the chain combines TRBV7-8 and TRBJ1-1; the D gene identity is not certain. The origin of this receptor is a male donor with ankylosing spondylitis or in good health (not recorded which). Sample: blood, either unsorted or a sorted T cell fraction (not recorded which). Read as DNA, the sequence is TGTGCCAGCAGCTCCCTTGGGGACACTGAAGCTTTCTTT. This is translated as CASSSLGDTEAFF.